This T cell receptor (beta chain) originates from a study of beta chain features in type 1 diabetes. The germline gives CDR1 GTSNPN, CDR2 SVGIG (reference sequence). The V gene lost 1 base and the J gene lost 3 bases, with 6 bases spanning the gap. The length of the CDR3 is 13 residues. With respect to this clone: Its specificity is not known.

The sequenced template was cDNA made from the entire isolated RNA. The protocol was immunoSEQ multiplex PCR, while the TCRdb copy is restricted to in-frame clones and leaves out a portion. There are about 640,000 clones in the sample; 12% occur only once, and about 0.11% lies in the top ten. Naive, central memory, regulatory and stem cell-like memory cells within the CD4+ compartment were sorted using CD45RO/CCR7/CD25/CD127/CD95/CD27. Sorted populations were all over 98% pure. Study-wide findings and caveats: Significant though moderate, a shortening of TCRB CDR3s appeared in all four CD4+ subsets of Type 1 diabetes patients. The naive, central memory and Treg TCRB repertoires of patients appeared to be more similar to one another than those of healthy donors. When cDNA is sequenced, cells with high TCR expression could be over-represented.

The chain carries TRBV30 and TRBJ1-4, with D perhaps TRBD1 (6 bases). The sequence came from a man younger than 40 with type 1 diabetes. The sequencing input was naive CD4+ T cells from blood. CDR3: CAWSGGPNEKLFF. Written as DNA, the CDR3 is TGTGCCTGGAGTGGGGGGCCTAATGAAAAACTGTTTTTT.